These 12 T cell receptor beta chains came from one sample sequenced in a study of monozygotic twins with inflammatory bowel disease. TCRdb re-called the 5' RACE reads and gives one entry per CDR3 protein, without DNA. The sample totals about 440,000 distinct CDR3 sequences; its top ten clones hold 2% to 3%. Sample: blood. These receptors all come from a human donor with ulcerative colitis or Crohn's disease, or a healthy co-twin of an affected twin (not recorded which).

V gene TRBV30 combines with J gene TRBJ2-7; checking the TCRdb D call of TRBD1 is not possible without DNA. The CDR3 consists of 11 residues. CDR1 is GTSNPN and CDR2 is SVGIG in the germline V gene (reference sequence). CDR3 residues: CSFGQDYEQYF.

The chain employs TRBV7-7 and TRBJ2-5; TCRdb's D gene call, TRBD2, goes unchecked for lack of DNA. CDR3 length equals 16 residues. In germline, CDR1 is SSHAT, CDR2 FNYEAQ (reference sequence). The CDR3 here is CASSLALAGGSETQYF. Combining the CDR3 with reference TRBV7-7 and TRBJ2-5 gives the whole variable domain GAGVSQSPRYKVTKRGQDVTLRCDPISSHATLYWYQQALGQGPEFLTYFNYEAQPDKSGLPSDRFSAERPEGSISTLTIQRTEQRDSAMYRCASSLALAGGSETQYFGPGTRLLVL.

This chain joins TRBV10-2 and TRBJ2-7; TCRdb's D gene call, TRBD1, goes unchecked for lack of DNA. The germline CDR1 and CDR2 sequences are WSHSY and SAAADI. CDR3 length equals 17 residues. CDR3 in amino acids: CASTQAGVGQGASEQYF.

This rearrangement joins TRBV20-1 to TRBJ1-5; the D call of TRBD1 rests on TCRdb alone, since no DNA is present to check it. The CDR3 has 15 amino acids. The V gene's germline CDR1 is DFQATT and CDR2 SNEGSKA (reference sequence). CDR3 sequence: CSAGQGNEGNQPQHF.

This CDR3 reads CASSLRQGSYVSNQPQHF. The chain carries TRBV12-3 or TRBV12-4 and TRBJ1-5. There are 18 residues in the CDR3.

The CDR3 protein is CAWSPPTSGGAYTQYF. This chain links TRBV30 with TRBJ2-3; absent DNA, TCRdb's TRBD2 call cannot be checked. CDR3 length: 16 amino acids. Looked up from germline, CDR1 is GTSNPN and CDR2 is SVGIG (reference sequence).

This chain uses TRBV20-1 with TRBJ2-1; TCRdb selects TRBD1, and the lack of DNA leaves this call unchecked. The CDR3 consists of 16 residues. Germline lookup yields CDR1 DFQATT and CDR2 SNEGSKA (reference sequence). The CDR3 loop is CSASPRVGEGYNEQFF.

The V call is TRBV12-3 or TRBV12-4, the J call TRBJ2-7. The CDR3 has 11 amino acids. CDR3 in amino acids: CASSSGNEQYF.

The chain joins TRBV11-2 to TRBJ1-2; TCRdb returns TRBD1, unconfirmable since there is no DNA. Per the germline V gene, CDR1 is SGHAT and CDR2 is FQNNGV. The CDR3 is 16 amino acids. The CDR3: CASSSRGQPANYGYTF.

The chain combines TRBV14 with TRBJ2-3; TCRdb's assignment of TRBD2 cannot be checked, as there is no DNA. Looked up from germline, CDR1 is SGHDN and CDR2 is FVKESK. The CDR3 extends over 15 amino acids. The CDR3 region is CASRYGLAGASPQYF.

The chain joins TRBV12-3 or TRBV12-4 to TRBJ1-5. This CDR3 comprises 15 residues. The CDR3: CASSFYLGSNQPQHF.

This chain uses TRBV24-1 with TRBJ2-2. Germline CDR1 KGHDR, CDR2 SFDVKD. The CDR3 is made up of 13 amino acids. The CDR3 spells CATSDRLTGELFF.